One and the same sample provided the 9 T cell receptor beta chains below, sequenced in a study of CD8+CD57+ T cells in acquired aplastic anemia. Genomic DNA constituted the template upon which TCR beta VDJ and CDR3 profiling was performed. TCRdb re-called the reads through MiXCR, storing one row per CDR3 protein. The table lists some 190,000 distinct CDR3 sequences, just over 45% of them singletons. Sequencing was performed on sorted CD4+, CD8+, or CD8+CD57+ T cells (not recorded which) from PBMCs. The receptors originated from a human donor in good health.

This chain joins TRBV18 and TRBJ1-5, with D possibly being TRBD1 (5 bases). Germline V gene sequence: CDR1 KGHSH, CDR2 LQKENI. The V and J ends lost 4 bases and 5 bases respectively, with 9 bases between them. The CDR3 totals 13 residues. The CDR3 bases are TGTGCCAGCTCACGCGCCAGGGATCAGCCCCAGCATTTT. It codes for CASSRARDQPQHF.

Many counts were recorded for this clonotype. The rearrangement uses TRBV6-1 and TRBJ1-2; 11 bases line up with TRBD1. The germline gives CDR1 MNHNS, CDR2 SASEGT. The V segment lost 5 bases and the J segment 8 bases; nucleotides outside the gene matches: 10. CDR3 length: 15 residues. The CDR3 DNA is TGTGCCAGCAGTACCTCTGACCGGACAGGGGGCGGCTACACCTTC. Translated, it gives CASSTSDRTGGGYTF.

This clonotype came up many times. V gene TRBV3-1 combines with J gene TRBJ2-6; no firm D call. Trimming took 3 bases from V and 2 from J, leaving 5 bases between them. The germline CDR1 and CDR2 sequences are LGHDT and YNNKEL (reference sequence). This CDR3 contains 14 residues. The CDR3 is CASSQVAGANVLTF. The CDR3 coding sequence is TGTGCCAGCAGCCAGGTAGCTGGGGCCAACGTCCTGACTTTC.

The genes are TRBV25-1 and TRBJ1-4; 9 bases are shared with TRBD1. Germline trimming cut 7 bases from V and 10 bases from J; bases unmatched to any gene: 13. The CDR3 sequence is 15 residues long. CDR1 is MGHDK, CDR2 SYGVNS, per germline. The CDR3 protein is CASTIDRTGVGKLFF. The CDR3 DNA sequence: TGTGCCAGCACCATTGATCGGACAGGGGTAGGAAAACTGTTTTTT. The full variable domain, in which reference TRBV25-1 and TRBJ1-4 provide the parts outside the CDR3, is EADIYQTPRYLVIGTGKKITLECSQTMGHDKMYWYQQDPGMELHLIHYSYGVNSTEKGDLSSESTVSRIRTEHFPLTLESARPSHTSQYLCASTIDRTGVGKLFFGSGTQLSVL.

V gene TRBV10-3 combines with J gene TRBJ2-7; D may be TRBD2 (6 bases). The ends were cut back, 6 bases at V and 1 base at J, with 16 bases in the middle. Per germline, CDR1 ENHRY and CDR2 SYGVKD. The length of the CDR3 is 15 residues. CDR3 sequence: CAIRAEGAGSYEQYF. In DNA form, the CDR3 reads TGTGCCATCAGGGCCGAGGGAGCGGGTTCCTACGAGCAGTACTTC.

The chain has TRBV10-3 and TRBJ1-3; TRBD1 is a possible D gene (6 bases). The V gene lost 4 bases and the J gene lost 0 bases, with 10 bases spanning the gap. Germline lookup yields CDR1 ENHRY and CDR2 SYGVKD. This CDR3 has 15 residues. CDR3 in amino acids: CAISGGDISGNTIYF. The CDR3 DNA reads TGTGCCATCAGTGGGGGGGACATCTCTGGAAACACCATATATTTT.

The gene calls are TRBV25-1 and TRBJ1-1; D is ambiguous. The germline V gene encodes CDR1 MGHDK and CDR2 SYGVNS. CDR3 length: 14 residues. V was cut by 2 bases and J by 4 bases, with 11 bases left in between. CDR3 sequence (DNA): TGTGCCAGCAGTGAACCCATATCCTCCACTGAAGCTTTCTTT. Encoded protein: CASSEPISSTEAFF.

This chain joins TRBV2 and TRBJ1-1; tentative D call: TRBD1 (5 bases). CDR3 length equals 15 residues. Trimming left V 3 bases short and J 5 bases short, with 16 bases between. Per germline, CDR1 SNHLY and CDR2 FYNNEI. Written as DNA, the CDR3 is TGTGCCAGCAGTGAGTCACGGGGGGAGGTAACTGAAGCTTTCTTT. Translating it yields CASSESRGEVTEAFF.

The sample holds a few counts of this clonotype. V and J are TRBV19 and TRBJ1-1; 7 nucleotides line up with TRBD1. With V trimmed by 9 bases and J by 2 bases, 9 bases remained unmatched. The CDR3 covers 14 residues. Germline V gene sequence: CDR1 LNHDA, CDR2 SQIVND (reference sequence). CDR3 sequence (DNA): TGTGCCAGCAGTTCGGGACAGACAAACACTGAAGCTTTCTTT. Translated: CASSSGQTNTEAFF. Looking up the rest from reference TRBV19 and TRBJ1-1 gives the full variable domain: DGGITQSPKYLFRKEGQNVTLSCEQNLNHDAMYWYRQDPGQGLRLIYYSQIVNDFQKGDIAEGYSVSREKKESFPLTVTSAQKNPTAFYLCASSSGQTNTEAFFGQGTRLTVV.